This T cell receptor (beta chain) emerged from a study of human T cells and chemical hapten exposure (dated by TCRdb to about 2021). For the study in its entirety: For sensitization, 2% DPC in acetone was applied to a roughly 2 cm by roughly 2 cm area of upper inner arm skin. Weekly therapeutic DPC doses were additionally applied to the scalp of patients throughout the roughly 23-week study period. Patch testing was performed on the upper back with Finn chambers containing 0.01% DPC, and the patch tests were scored after 6 days according to International Contact Dermatitis Research Group standards. The patient cohort, mostly female, included alopecia areata with under or over 50% scalp involvement, alopecia totalis and alopecia universalis. Libraries were combined into a pool for sequencing, and differences in TCR yield between samples came mainly from small differences in library volumes within the pool. Peripheral blood TCR repertoire changes were tracked in vivo in alopecia patients during primary and secondary sensitization to the hapten diphenylcyclopropenone (DPC). Blood samples were taken from patients before sensitization (week 0) and at 2, 6 and about 24 weeks after DPC sensitization. Twenty-nine alopecia patients gave blood for TCR sequencing at one to four time points (pre-sensitization, 2, 6 and 24 weeks). The study at large found these results: The number of PT1 expanded TCRs positively correlated with patch test score, significant at thresholds 8, 16 and 32 but not 4. The number of TCRs above 1 in 1000 frequency did not change with DPC sensitization; there was no evidence of global repertoire structure alterations. Repeated subsampling changed both the strength of the expansion versus patch-test correlation and the threshold at which the correlation became significant. Compared with pre-sensitization or healthy control sets, expanded TCRs formed significantly more large CDR3 similarity clusters, which is consistent with antigen-driven responses. Alopecia, a presumed autoimmune disease, was present in all patients, so the immune response of the patients might differ from that of healthy individuals.

This clonotype was seen many times. There is no known antigen for this receptor. Qualities for individual bases were not recorded, and no much larger clone is one base off. Read against the paper, the sample's time point label means: pre-sensitization, week 0. The treatment or condition label here, explained by the study, means: therapeutic diphenylcyclopropenone sensitization with weekly scalp DPC. Blood at each patch-test visit was drawn before the patch test was applied. Eligible patients were aged 18 to 70, diagnosed with alopecia, deemed suitable for DPC therapy, and excluded if pregnant. Total RNA was extracted from unfractionated whole blood collected in Tempus Blood RNA tubes. Library preparation used RACE. Sequencing instrument: NextSeq 500. During library preparation, unique molecular identifiers were attached to individual cDNA molecules so that TCRs could be counted quantitatively and reproducibly. For every blood RNA sample, sequencing covered both the TCR alpha and TCR beta chains. In the authors' own workflow: Samples had a median of roughly 100,000 TCRs, with a range from roughly 20,000 to 690,600. V, J and CDR3 annotation of the TCR reads was performed with the Decombinator software suite. To make PS versus PT1 abundance plots, every sample was subsampled to the same number of TCRs (28,000). Expanded TCRs were defined as absent before sensitization and observed at least eight times at the 2-week time point. TCRdb's own reprocessing of the public reads used fastp at Q25 and MiXCR and kept productive beta chains. Rows merge per CDR3 protein into single entries with the most common DNA and genes. The V and J calls were determined by TCRdb, not by the authors. Within this sample are over 300,000 distinct CDR3 sequences, with 5% to 6.5% of them counted one time only. Roughly 2.6% of the sample belongs to the ten largest clones.

V and J are trimmed by 3 bases and 2 bases, and the gene matches miss 1 base of the junction. Counted from cysteine to phenylalanine, this CDR3 has 14 amino acids. The only DNA kept is the CDR3, 42 bases in frame from the first base. The germline V gene (reference sequence) gives CDR1 as LGHDT and CDR2 as YNNKEL. The chain uses TRBV3-1 and TRBJ1-5; 7 bases in between match TRBD1. The sequence derives from a woman in her 50s with alopecia areata. Some clones in this sample may be carry-over from other donors' samples. Sample: whole blood, taken in connection with sensitization to the hapten diphenylcyclopropenone (DPC). The DNA sequence is TGTGCCAGCAGCCACGACAGGGGCAATCAGCCCCAGCATTTT. It encodes CASSHDRGNQPQHF.